The 9 T cell receptor beta chains given below trace back to one sample, sequenced in a study of liver allograft versus peripheral blood T cells. Study in general: Recipients' peripheral blood T cell receptor repertoires were compared with those in transplanted livers.

One entry per CDR3 protein, called by TCRdb with MiXCR from the reads. The sample yields thousands of distinct CDR3 sequences, more than 14% seen once. The receptors were sampled from a human patient who had a liver transplant. Some T cells may possibly be graft donor cells.

This clonotype rates as medium-sized. The V and J genes are TRBV19 and TRBJ1-1; the D is unclear. The CDR3 contains 11 residues. The V end lost 6 bases, the J end lost 4 bases, and 6 bases lay between the germline ends. Germline assignment: CDR1 LNHDA and CDR2 SQIVND (reference sequence). CDR3 amino acids: CASRSGTEAFF. DNA for the CDR3: TGTGCCAGTAGGTCGGGCACTGAAGCTTTCTTT.

This clonotype is medium-sized (0.01 to 0.1%). This chain uses TRBV6-1 with TRBJ1-5, with 7 bases lining up with TRBD1. In germline, CDR1 is MNHNS, CDR2 SASEGT. The CDR3 sequence is 13 residues long. Trimming took 7 bases from V and 1 from J; bases not matched to a gene: 1. This chain's CDR3 is CASKGQSNQPQHF. CDR3 nucleotides: TGTGCCAGCAAGGGACAGAGCAATCAGCCCCAGCATTTT.

This clonotype is labeled medium-sized. V and J are TRBV7-2 and TRBJ2-7, with TRBD1 identical over 11 bases. With 4 bases clipped from V and 4 bases from J, the junction kept 3 bases outside the gene matches. The CDR3 has 14 residues. CDR1 and CDR2 (germline): SGHTA, FQGNSA. For the CDR3, the DNA is TGTGCCAGCAGCTCCGGGACAGGGGGGTACGAGCAGTACTTC. It codes for CASSSGTGGYEQYF.

This chain joins TRBV6-8 and TRBJ1-6; D is perhaps TRBD1 (5 bases). The V end was cut by 6 bases, the J end by 7 bases, with 10 bases between. CDR1 is MNHGY, CDR2 SAAAGT, per germline. This CDR3 has 13 residues. This chain's CDR3 is CASRRQPNSPLHF. The CDR3 DNA reads as TGTGCCAGCAGAAGACAGCCGAATTCACCCCTCCACTTT.

This chain joins TRBV18 and TRBJ1-5; 9 bases align to TRBD1. The length of the CDR3 is 15 residues. V shed 3 bases, J shed 6 bases, and the junction held 6 bases outside the gene matches. Germline CDR1 reads KGHSH; CDR2 reads LQKENI. CDR3 DNA: TGTGCCAGCTCACCGTATGACAGGGGGGGTCAGCCCCAGCATTTT. Protein sequence: CASSPYDRGGQPQHF.

This clonotype is termed medium-sized. The rearrangement joins TRBV12-5 to TRBJ1-5, with D hard to call. Germline V gene data show CDR1 as LGHNT and CDR2 as FRNRAP. The V end was cut by 1 base, the J end by 9 bases, with 19 bases between. CDR3 length equals 16 residues. As DNA, the CDR3 is TGTGCTAGTGGTTTGGCCCTTCCGGGTTATGCACGGCCCCAGCATTTT. Amino acid sequence: CASGLALPGYARPQHF.

This clonotype is judged medium-sized. The genes are TRBV6-1 and TRBJ1-1, with 10 bases lining up with TRBD1. The CDR3 runs 15 residues. Unmatched junction bases numbered 5, after V lost 5 bases and J lost 2 bases. Germline V CDR1 and CDR2: MNHNS, SASEGT. CDR3 sequence: CASSPRTGGNTEAFF. The DNA for the CDR3 is TGTGCCAGCAGTCCCAGGACAGGGGGTAACACTGAAGCTTTCTTT.

This clonotype was recorded at least ten times. V gene TRBV27 combines with J gene TRBJ2-5; 7 bases match TRBD2. Germline loops: CDR1 MNHEY, CDR2 SMNVEV (reference sequence). After removal of 5 bases from V and 1 base from J, the junction contained 7 bases not matched to a gene. This CDR3 is built from 15 residues. CDR3 sequence: CASSRLAVGQETQYF. CDR3 DNA: TGTGCCAGCAGTCGACTAGCCGTAGGCCAAGAGACCCAGTACTTC.

Sample share makes this clonotype large. The rearrangement uses TRBV19 and TRBJ1-4, with 9 bases identical to TRBD1. The ends lost 5 bases at V and 8 bases at J; junction bases unmatched: 12. Per germline, CDR1 LNHDA and CDR2 SQIVND (reference sequence). The CDR3 consists of 16 residues. The CDR3 bases are TGTGCCAGTAGTGCGAACAGGGGGCGAATCAGCGAAAAACTGTTTTTT. As protein: CASSANRGRISEKLFF. Together with reference TRBV19 and TRBJ1-4, the CDR3 gives the full variable domain: DGGITQSPKYLFRKEGQNVTLSCEQNLNHDAMYWYRQDPGQGLRLIYYSQIVNDFQKGDIAEGYSVSREKKESFPLTVTSAQKNPTAFYLCASSANRGRISEKLFFGSGTQLSVL.